The subject of this entry is one T cell receptor beta chain. Assay: immunoSEQ multiplex PCR; the TCRdb copy retains only in-frame clones and omits some. Here the sample spans about 21,000 clones, 85% to 90% being singletons. The time point denotes: cycle 4 day 1 (C4D1), after about 6 weeks of nivolumab. Patients all relapsed after autologous stem cell transplantation, and there was variation in brentuximab vedotin exposure. This entry is derived from a study of PD-1 blockade in classical Hodgkin lymphoma. Across the study: Nivolumab dosed at 3 mg/kg went to patients intravenously every 2 weeks.

This CDR3 has 15 residues. Per germline, CDR1 MNHEY and CDR2 SMNVEV (reference sequence). V was cut by 2 bases and J by 0 bases, with 10 bases left in between. The receptor comes from a human donor with classical Hodgkin lymphoma. The sample was peripheral blood mononuclear cells (PBMCs), taken before the fourth cycle of nivolumab. This chain joins TRBV27 and TRBJ1-2; D remains unclear. The CDR3 DNA reads as TGTGCCAGCAGTTTAAGCCCGCGACCTAACTATGGCTACACCTTC. Its translation: CASSLSPRPNYGYTF.